This record looks at one TCR beta chain sequence and its context. This sample is drawn from a study of blood T cells in healthy people across ages. Study-wide background: About one barcoded beta molecule per two T cells was the capture yield of template switching.

Through a sample-barcoded 5' primer and a J-beta primer mix, a second PCR was run for roughly 6 to 12 cycles. Via MiXCR, TCRdb re-called the 5' RACE reads, giving one row per CDR3 protein. Among over 1,300,000 distinct CDR3 sequences listed, roughly 59% were seen once. Trimming removed 5 bases from V and 4 bases from J, with 12 bases in between. The CDR3 covers 13 residues. Germline V lookup: CDR1 SGHRS, CDR2 YFSETQ. Sequencing was performed on blood. The chain recombines TRBV5-1 with TRBJ1-1, with D possibly matching TRBD1 (6 bases). The sequence was collected from a man younger than 35 in good health. CDR3 coding DNA: TGCGCCAGCAGGGTAGGAGGGGGCACTGAAGCTTTCTTT. It yields the protein CASRVGGGTEAFF.